The 10 T cell receptor beta chains below all came from one sample that was sequenced in a study of blood T cells in healthy people across ages. A sample-barcoded 5' primer and a J-beta primer mix were used in a second PCR of about 7 to 12 cycles. TCRdb redid the calling of the 5' RACE reads with MiXCR, one entry per CDR3 protein. In the table there are 750,000 to 950,000 distinct CDR3 sequences, roughly 26% of which are singletons. These same data were also listed under a study on T cells of mothers and their children.

What was sequenced was blood. The source is a boy between 10 and 17 years old in good health.

The rearrangement joins TRBV5-1 to TRBJ2-1; D is tentatively TRBD1 or TRBD2 (5 bases each). V dropped 0 bases and J dropped 3 bases, with 10 bases sitting between them. Germline assignment: CDR1 SGHRS and CDR2 YFSETQ. CDR3 length: 15 amino acids. This chain's CDR3 is CASSLGDGDYNEQFF. The CDR3 coding sequence is TGCGCCAGCAGCTTGGGGGACGGGGACTACAATGAGCAGTTCTTC.

The chain recombines TRBV7-9 with TRBJ1-2; TRBD1 might be the D (5 bases). Germline lookup yields CDR1 SEHNR and CDR2 FQNEAQ (reference sequence). The length of the CDR3 is 11 residues. Trimming cost V 8 bases and J 6 bases, with 10 bases left between them. This CDR3 is CASGGIDGYTF. CDR3 coding DNA: TGTGCCAGCGGGGGGATCGATGGCTACACCTTC.

This clonotype was observed a handful of times. This could be a read error, since a much larger clone is one nucleotide away. This sequence joins TRBV28 and TRBJ2-5; 7 nucleotides align to TRBD1. V gave up 10 bases and J gave up 8 bases; unmatched junction bases: 10. The CDR3 is made up of 12 amino acids. CDR1 is MDHEN and CDR2 is SYDVKM in the germline V gene. CDR3 sequence: CANRTGTVTQYF. The CDR3 coding sequence is TGTGCCAACAGAACAGGGACAGTAACCCAGTACTTC.

This clonotype was detected a few times. The gene calls are TRBV6-5 and TRBJ2-5; maybe TRBD1 (6 bases). V lost 1 base and J 1 base, leaving 16 bases between the germline ends. The length of the CDR3 is 17 residues. Germline CDR1 is MNHEY and CDR2 is SVGAGI. This chain's CDR3 is CASSYYNRGTPQETQYF. CDR3 sequence (DNA): TGTGCCAGCAGTTACTACAACCGAGGGACACCCCAAGAGACCCAGTACTTC.

This clonotype turned up a few times. The chain joins TRBV10-2 to TRBJ2-5; 10 bases map to TRBD2. The J call may not be correct, given that the DNA end is closer to TRBJ2-7. Germline assignment: CDR1 WSHSY and CDR2 SAAADI. The CDR3 loop spans 14 amino acids. As DNA, the CDR3 is TGCGCCAGCAGAGAGCGGGGGGGCTATTACGAGCAGTACTTC. Translated, it gives CASRERGGYYEQYF.

This clonotype has just a few counts. This rearrangement joins TRBV7-2 to TRBJ2-7; D unclear. CDR1 is SGHTA and CDR2 is FQGNSA in the germline V gene. This CDR3 has 15 amino acids. Trimming left V 3 bases short and J 0 bases short, with 12 bases between. DNA of the CDR3: TGTGCCAGCAGCTTTGACCGGTCCTCCTCCTACGAGCAGTACTTC. Residues: CASSFDRSSSYEQYF.

The chain carries TRBV4-1 and TRBJ1-5, with D possibly TRBD1 on 5 matching bases. Germline lookup yields CDR1 MGHRA and CDR2 YSYEKL. This CDR3 region has 15 residues. The ends were cut back, 0 bases at V and 0 bases at J, with 6 bases in the middle. CDR3 nucleotide sequence: TGCGCCAGCAGCCAAGATCAGGGTAGCAATCAGCCCCAGCATTTT. Amino acids: CASSQDQGSNQPQHF.

This clonotype was observed a few times. The J gene is TRBJ1-5, the V gene TRBV7-3; D gene uncertain. Deletions cut 5 bases from V and 6 bases from J, with 11 bases between. Germline V lookup: CDR1 SGHTA, CDR2 FQGTGA. The CDR3 is 13 residues long. The CDR3 nucleotides are TGTGCCAGCAGCCCTGACCTACTTCAGCCCCAGCATTTT. Protein sequence: CASSPDLLQPQHF. Filled out from reference TRBV7-3 and TRBJ1-5, the complete variable domain reads GAGVSQTPSNKVTEKGKYVELRCDPISGHTALYWYRQSLGQGPEFLIYFQGTGAADDSGLPNDRFFAVRPEGSVSTLKIQRTERGDSAVYLCASSPDLLQPQHFGDGTRLSIL.

CDR3 nucleotides: TGCAGCGTTGATGCGGGGGGAACCGGGGAGCTGTTTTTT. It is translated as CSVDAGGTGELFF. The rearrangement links TRBV29-1 to TRBJ2-2; 8 bases are shared with TRBD2. Looked up from germline, CDR1 is SQVTM and CDR2 is ANQGSEA. The CDR3 contains 13 residues. V was clipped by 3 bases and J by 5 bases; unmatched bases: 2.

As DNA, the CDR3 is TGCAGCGCTGTGACAGGGATGGGCACTGAAGCTTTCTTT. Encoded protein: CSAVTGMGTEAFF. The chain uses TRBV29-1 and TRBJ1-1; 7 nucleotides match TRBD1. Unmatched junction bases numbered 9, after V lost 7 bases and J lost 4 bases. This CDR3 spans 13 amino acids. In germline, CDR1 is SQVTM, CDR2 ANQGSEA.